The rows below give T cell receptor beta chains drawn from one sample of a study of identical twins. Via MiXCR, TCRdb re-called the 5' RACE reads, giving one row per CDR3 protein. The sample shows a few hundred thousand distinct CDR3 sequences, over 8.5% of them seen only once. These same data were also listed under a study on yellow fever vaccine responses in identical twins.

Sequenced: PBMCs. Every receptor here comes from a woman between 18 and 29 years old in good health. The CDR3 runs from the conserved cysteine through the conserved F or W. A D gene is named only where the DNA matches it firmly. Not every row has a clone size; where given, it reads once, few, many or a size class.

j_call | d_call | clone_size | v_call | cdr3_nt | cdr3_aa
TRBJ2-3 | - | few | TRBV5-1 | TGCGCCAGCAGCTTTGAGATGCGCACAGATACGCAGTATTTT | CASSFEMRTDTQYF
TRBJ2-2 | - | few | TRBV15 | TGTGCCACCAGCAGGTTGGACGGGGAGCTGTTTTTT | CATSRLDGELFF
TRBJ2-3 | - | many | TRBV29-1 | TGCAGCGTTGAAGGTCCGGGGACCATTGATATCACAGATACGCAGTATTTT | CSVEGPGTIDITDTQYF
TRBJ2-1 | - | - | TRBV6-4 | TGTGCCAGCAGTGGTGACCGCCTCGATGAGCAGTTCTTC | CASSGDRLDEQFF
TRBJ2-7 | TRBD2 | few | TRBV11-2 | TGTGCCAGCAGCTCTCGGACTAGCGGGAGAATGTCACCGTTGAGGGAGCAGTACTTC | CASSSRTSGRMSPLREQYF
TRBJ2-1 | - | - | TRBV20-1 | TGCAGTGCTAGAGATACAGATTTTTACAATGAGCAGTTCTTC | CSARDTDFYNEQFF
TRBJ2-7 | TRBD1 | - | TRBV4-3 | TGCGCCAGCAGCCAAGACGACAGGGGGATGTACGAGCAGTACTTC | CASSQDDRGMYEQYF
TRBJ2-3 | TRBD2 | few | TRBV20-1 | TGCAGTGCTAGAGATCGCGCCCTAGCGGGAGGCCCAGATACGCAGTATTTT | CSARDRALAGGPDTQYF
TRBJ2-7 | - | many | TRBV29-1 | TGCAGCGTTGAATCTATGGGTTGGGGTGCCTACGAGCAGTACTTC | CSVESMGWGAYEQYF
TRBJ1-1 | - | - | TRBV27 | TGTGCCAGCAGTCAAAATAAGAACACTGAAGCTTTCTTT | CASSQNKNTEAFF
TRBJ1-1 | TRBD1 | few | TRBV3-1 | TGTGCCAGCAGCCATCCTGGACAGGGTTCTGAAGCTTTCTTT | CASSHPGQGSEAFF
TRBJ2-3 | TRBD1 | - | TRBV29-1 | TGCAGCGTTGACGACAGGGGCCTCACAGATACGCAGTATTTT | CSVDDRGLTDTQYF
TRBJ2-4 | TRBD2 | - | TRBV24-1 | TGTGCCACCAGTGGGACCGGGACTAGCGGTACTCTAGCCAAAAACATTCAGTACTTC | CATSGTGTSGTLAKNIQYF
TRBJ2-2 | - | - | TRBV28 | TGTGCCAGCAGAAGCGCAGGGAGGCGGGATACCGGGGAGCTGTTTTTT | CASRSAGRRDTGELFF
TRBJ2-2 | - | many | TRBV7-9 | TGTGCCAGCAGCGGGGACGGCTACGGGGAGCTGTTTTTT | CASSGDGYGELFF
TRBJ1-1 | TRBD1 | - | TRBV20-1 | TGCAGTGCTGCAGGGACAGCCCACACCACTGAAGCTTTCTTT | CSAAGTAHTTEAFF
TRBJ2-7 | - | few | TRBV7-9 | TGTGCCAGCAGCTTATTAAGGGACGAGGGGTATGGCTACGAGCAGTACTTC | CASSLLRDEGYGYEQYF
TRBJ2-1 | - | few | TRBV3-1 | TGTGCCAGCAGCCATCGGAGGACAGACTCCTACAATGAGCAGTTCTTC | CASSHRRTDSYNEQFF
TRBJ2-5 | - | few | TRBV7-9 | TGTGCCAGCAGCTTAGCTAGGGACCCGCAAGAGACCCAGTACTTC | CASSLARDPQETQYF
TRBJ2-5 | - | - | TRBV5-5 | TGTGCCAGGAGCCCGGGGCTGGGGGAGACCCAGTACTTC | CARSPGLGETQYF
TRBJ2-7 | - | many | TRBV6-2/TRBV6-3 | TGTGCCAGCAGCACAGGTGTCTACGAGCAGTACTTC | CASSTGVYEQYF
TRBJ1-5 | - | few | TRBV7-9 | TGTGCCAGCAGCTTATCGCCAGGGTCTCAGCCCCAGCATTTT | CASSLSPGSQPQHF
TRBJ1-3 | - | - | TRBV7-2 | TGTGCCAGCAGCTTATCCCTCGAAGGCACCATATATTTT | CASSLSLEGTIYF
TRBJ2-7 | - | few | TRBV4-3 | TGCGCCAGCAGCCCCGGGATCGACTTAAGCTCCTACGAGCAGTACTTC | CASSPGIDLSSYEQYF
TRBJ2-6 | - | few | TRBV12-3/TRBV12-4 | TGTGCCTCCAGTTTGAATTTAGATAGCCCCGTCCCTGGGGCCAACGTCCTGACTTTC | CASSLNLDSPVPGANVLTF
TRBJ2-7 | TRBD1 | - | TRBV5-6 | TGTGCCAGCAGCGGACCGGGACAGAACTACGAGCAGTACTTC | CASSGPGQNYEQYF
TRBJ2-7 | - | few | TRBV7-2 | TGTGCCAGCAGCTTAAATTTCGGGTCCAAGCACGACTTC | CASSLNFGSKHDF
TRBJ2-5 | - | few | TRBV7-7 | TGTGCTAGCAGCTCCAACGGGTTCGAGACCCAGTACTTC | CASSSNGFETQYF
TRBJ1-1 | - | - | TRBV7-9 | TGTGCCAGCACCCCGGCAGGGAGGAACACTGAAGCTTTCTTT | CASTPAGRNTEAFF
TRBJ2-1 | TRBD2 | few | TRBV4-3 | TGCGCCAGCAGCCAAACCCTAGCGGGAGTTGGAAATGAGCAGTTCTTC | CASSQTLAGVGNEQFF
TRBJ1-1 | TRBD1 | - | TRBV29-1 | TGCAGCGGGTGGGACAGAGGTATGAACACTGAAGCTTTCTTT | CSGWDRGMNTEAFF
TRBJ2-2 | - | few | TRBV6-5 | TGTGCCAGCAGTTATTCCTGGGATTCGGGGACCGGGGAGCTGTTTTTT | CASSYSWDSGTGELFF
TRBJ2-2 | TRBD2 | few | TRBV7-3 | TGTGCCAGCAGCCAGACTGGCGGGGGGGGCACCGGGGAGCTGTTTTTT | CASSQTGGGGTGELFF
TRBJ2-1 | TRBD2 | - | TRBV29-1 | TGCAGCGTTGAAGGACTAGCGGGAATTAATGAGCAGTTCTTC | CSVEGLAGINEQFF
TRBJ2-2 | - | - | TRBV2 | TGTGCCAGCATAAGGGGGGGGGCGAACACCGGGGAGCTGTTTTTT | CASIRGGANTGELFF
TRBJ2-1 | - | few | TRBV20-1 | TGCAGTATAACGGGACAAAGCTCCTACAATGAGCAGTTCTTC | CSITGQSSYNEQFF
TRBJ2-2 | - | - | TRBV28 | TGTGCCAGCAGGGTCAGCGGAGCCGGGGAGCTGTTTTTT | CASRVSGAGELFF
TRBJ2-7 | - | few | TRBV18 | TGTGCCAGCTCACCCAGGACAGTTAGCTCCTACGAGCAGTACTTC | CASSPRTVSSYEQYF
TRBJ2-1 | - | many | TRBV5-1 | TGCGCCAGCAGCTTAGAGGGGAGCTCGGGGTACAATGAGCAGTTCTTC | CASSLEGSSGYNEQFF
TRBJ1-1 | - | many | TRBV28 | TGTGCCAGCAGTTTGGGGAAGACCCCGAGGAACACTGAAGCTTTCTTT | CASSLGKTPRNTEAFF